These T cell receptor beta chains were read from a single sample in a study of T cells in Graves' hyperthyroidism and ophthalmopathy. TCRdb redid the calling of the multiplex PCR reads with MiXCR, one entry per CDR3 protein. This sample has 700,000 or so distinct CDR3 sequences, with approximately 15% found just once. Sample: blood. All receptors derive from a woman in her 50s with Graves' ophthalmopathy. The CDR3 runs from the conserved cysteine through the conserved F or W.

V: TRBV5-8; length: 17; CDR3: CASSLDGIGYSNQPQHF
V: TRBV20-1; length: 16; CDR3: CSARDPRRRRPDTQYF
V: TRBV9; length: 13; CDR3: CASGEGGSTEAFF
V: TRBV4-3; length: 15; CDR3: CASSRQGQGYYGYTF
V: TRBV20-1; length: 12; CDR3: CSAVQGATEAFF
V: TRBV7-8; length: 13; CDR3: CASSPRGDRYRFF
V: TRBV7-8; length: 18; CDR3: CASSLLLRGTTNTGELFF
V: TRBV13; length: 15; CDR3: CASSLRDRLGQPQHF
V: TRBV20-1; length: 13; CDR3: CSARQGGERAQHF
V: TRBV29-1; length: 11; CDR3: CSVAKTDTQYF
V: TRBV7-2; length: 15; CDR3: CASSLTGQGYTEAFF
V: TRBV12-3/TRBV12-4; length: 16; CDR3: CASSSIGGSSGNTIYF